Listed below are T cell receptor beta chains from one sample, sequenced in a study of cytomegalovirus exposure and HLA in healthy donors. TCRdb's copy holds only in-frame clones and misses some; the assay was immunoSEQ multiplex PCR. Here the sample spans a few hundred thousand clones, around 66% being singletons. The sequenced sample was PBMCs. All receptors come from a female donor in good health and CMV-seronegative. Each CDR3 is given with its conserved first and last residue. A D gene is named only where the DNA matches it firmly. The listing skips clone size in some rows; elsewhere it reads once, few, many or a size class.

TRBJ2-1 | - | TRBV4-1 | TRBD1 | CASSQPGQLHNEQFF | TGCGCCAGCAGCCAACCGGGACAGCTCCACAATGAGCAGTTCTTC
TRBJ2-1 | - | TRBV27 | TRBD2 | CASNSGRDTGNEQFF | TGTGCCAGCAATAGCGGGAGGGACACGGGGAATGAGCAGTTCTTC
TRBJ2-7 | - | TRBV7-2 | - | CASSFRHGDEQYF | TGTGCCAGCAGCTTCCGACACGGTGACGAGCAGTACTTC
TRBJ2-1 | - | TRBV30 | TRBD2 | CAWKGLAENEQFF | TGTGCCTGGAAGGGACTAGCGGAGAATGAGCAGTTCTTC
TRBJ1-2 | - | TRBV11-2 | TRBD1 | CASSFRQGFYGYTF | TGTGCCAGCAGCTTCCGACAGGGTTTCTATGGCTACACCTTC
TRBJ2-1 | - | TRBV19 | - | CASSIGDWYNEQFF | TGTGCCAGTAGTATAGGGGACTGGTACAATGAGCAGTTCTTC
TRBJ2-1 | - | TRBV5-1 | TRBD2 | CASSSLAGVANEQFF | TGCGCCAGCAGCAGTCTAGCGGGAGTTGCCAATGAGCAGTTCTTC
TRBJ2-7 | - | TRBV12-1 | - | CASSSRDSSSYEQYF | TGTGCCAGCAGCTCCCGGGACTCGAGCTCCTACGAGCAGTACTTC
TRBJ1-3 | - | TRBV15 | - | CATSSRMGNTIYF | TGTGCCACCAGCTCCAGAATGGGAAACACCATATATTTT
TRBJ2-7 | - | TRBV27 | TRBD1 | CASSHLGTANTYEQYF | TGTGCCAGCAGTCACCTCGGGACAGCAAATACCTACGAGCAGTACTTC
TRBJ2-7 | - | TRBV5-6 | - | CASSLRGGVRPQQYF | TGTGCCAGTTCCTTGAGAGGAGGGGTAAGGCCCCAGCAGTACTTC
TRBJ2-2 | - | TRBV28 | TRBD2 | CASSFYLAGTGELFF | TGTGCCAGCAGTTTCTATCTAGCGGGCACCGGGGAGCTGTTTTTT
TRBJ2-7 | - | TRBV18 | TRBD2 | CASSPIPGLAWEQYF | TGTGCCAGCTCACCAATTCCCGGACTAGCGTGGGAGCAGTACTTC
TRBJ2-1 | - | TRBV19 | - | CASSETGPYYNEQFF | TGTGCCAGTAGTGAGACAGGACCCTATTACAATGAGCAGTTCTTC
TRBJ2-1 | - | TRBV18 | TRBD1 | CASSSRTGDNEQFF | TGTGCCAGCTCATCACGGACAGGGGACAATGAGCAGTTCTTC
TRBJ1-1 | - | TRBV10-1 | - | CATQEAPGTEAFF | TGCGCCACGCAGGAGGCCCCCGGCACTGAAGCTTTCTTT
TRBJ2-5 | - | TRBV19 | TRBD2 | CASSAKPSGSRETQYF | TGTGCCAGTAGTGCTAAACCTAGCGGGAGCCGAGAGACCCAGTACTTC
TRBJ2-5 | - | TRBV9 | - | CASSPRMGRQETQYF | TGTGCCAGCAGCCCCCGTATGGGGCGTCAAGAGACCCAGTACTTC
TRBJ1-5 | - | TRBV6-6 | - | CASSYSAEYSNQPQHF | TGTGCCAGCAGTTACTCAGCCGAATATAGCAATCAGCCCCAGCATTTT
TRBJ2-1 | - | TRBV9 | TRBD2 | CASSVAGTSGRARVEQFF | TGTGCCAGCAGCGTAGCTGGGACTAGCGGGAGGGCCAGAGTTGAGCAGTTCTTC
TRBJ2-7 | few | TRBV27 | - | CASSSGQTYSEQYF | TGTGCCAGCAGCTCAGGACAGACCTACTCCGAGCAGTACTTC
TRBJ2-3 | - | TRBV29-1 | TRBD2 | CSFGRSGSSTDTQYF | TGCAGTTTCGGGCGTAGCGGGTCTAGCACAGATACGCAGTATTTT
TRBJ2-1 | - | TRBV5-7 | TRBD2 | CASSLVGGSSYNEQFF | TGTGCCAGCAGCTTAGTTGGCGGGAGTTCCTACAATGAGCAGTTCTTC
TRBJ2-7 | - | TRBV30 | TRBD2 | CAWTGASGSEQYF | TGTGCCTGGACGGGGGCTAGCGGGAGCGAGCAGTACTTC
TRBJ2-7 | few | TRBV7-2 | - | CASVSGGGHEQYF | TGTGCCAGCGTCTCCGGGGGAGGACACGAGCAGTACTTC
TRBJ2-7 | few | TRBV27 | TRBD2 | CASAGRGFYEQYF | TGTGCCAGCGCGGGGAGGGGTTTCTACGAGCAGTACTTC
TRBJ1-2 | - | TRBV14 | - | CASSQDRQQGPYGYTF | TGTGCCAGCAGCCAAGATAGGCAACAGGGACCCTATGGCTACACCTTC
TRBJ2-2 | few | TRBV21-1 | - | CASSKEASGKQNTGELFF | TGTGCCAGCAGCAAAGAGGCTAGCGGGAAGCAGAACACCGGGGAGCTGTTTTTT
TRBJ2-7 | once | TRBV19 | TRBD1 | CASSARQGDEQYF | TGTGCCAGTAGTGCGCGACAGGGTGACGAGCAGTACTTC
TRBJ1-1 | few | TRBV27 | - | CASSPLSNTEAFF | TGTGCCAGCAGCCCCCTTTCGAACACTGAAGCTTTCTTT
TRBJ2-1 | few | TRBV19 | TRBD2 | CASSGQTSGYNNEQFF | TGTGCCAGTAGCGGACAGACTAGCGGGTATAACAATGAGCAGTTCTTC
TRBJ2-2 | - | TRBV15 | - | CATSRVQTNTGELFF | TGTGCCACCAGCAGAGTCCAGACGAACACCGGGGAGCTGTTTTTT
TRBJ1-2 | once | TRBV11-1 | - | CASSAGTHYGYTF | TGTGCCAGCAGCGCCGGGACTCACTATGGCTACACCTTC